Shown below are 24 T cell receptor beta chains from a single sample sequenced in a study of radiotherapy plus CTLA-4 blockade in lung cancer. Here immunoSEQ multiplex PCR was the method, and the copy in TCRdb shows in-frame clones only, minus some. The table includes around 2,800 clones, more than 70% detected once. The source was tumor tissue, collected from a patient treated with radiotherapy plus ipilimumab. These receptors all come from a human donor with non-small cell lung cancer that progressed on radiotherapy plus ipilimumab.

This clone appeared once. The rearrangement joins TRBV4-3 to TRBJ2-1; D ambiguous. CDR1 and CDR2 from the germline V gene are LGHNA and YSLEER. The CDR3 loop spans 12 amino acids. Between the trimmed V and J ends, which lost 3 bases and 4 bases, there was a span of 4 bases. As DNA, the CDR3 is TGCGCCAGCAGCCATCATTACAATGAGCAGTTCTTC. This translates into CASSHHYNEQFF.

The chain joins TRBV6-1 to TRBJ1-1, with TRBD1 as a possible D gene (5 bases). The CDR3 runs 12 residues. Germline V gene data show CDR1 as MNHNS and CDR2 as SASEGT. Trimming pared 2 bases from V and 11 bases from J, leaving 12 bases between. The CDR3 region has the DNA TGTGCCAGCAGTGAATGGGACCTGGGGGCTTTCTTT. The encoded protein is CASSEWDLGAFF.

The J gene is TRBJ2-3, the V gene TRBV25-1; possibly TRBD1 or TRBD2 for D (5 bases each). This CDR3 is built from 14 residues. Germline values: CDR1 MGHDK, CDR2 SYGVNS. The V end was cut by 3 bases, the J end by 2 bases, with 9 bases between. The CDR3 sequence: CASSDSGPTDTQYF. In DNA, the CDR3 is TGTGCCAGCAGTGATTCGGGACCCACAGATACGCAGTATTTT.

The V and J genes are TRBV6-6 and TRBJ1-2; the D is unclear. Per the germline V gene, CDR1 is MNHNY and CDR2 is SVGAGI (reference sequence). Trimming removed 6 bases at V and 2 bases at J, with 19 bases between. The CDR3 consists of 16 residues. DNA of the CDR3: TGTGCCAGCAGCCGTGCACTTCCGGGGAGGAACTATGGCTACACCTTC. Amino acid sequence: CASSRALPGRNYGYTF.

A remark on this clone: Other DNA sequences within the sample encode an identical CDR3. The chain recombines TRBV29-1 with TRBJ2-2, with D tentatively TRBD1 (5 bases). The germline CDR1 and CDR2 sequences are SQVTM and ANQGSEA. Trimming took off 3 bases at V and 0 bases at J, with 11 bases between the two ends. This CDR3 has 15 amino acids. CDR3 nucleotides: TGCAGCGTTGAGGTTTTGGGGCCGAACACCGGGGAGCTGTTTTTT. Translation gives CSVEVLGPNTGELFF.

The CDR3 here is CASSRGQDLLTGTQYF. The CDR3 nucleotides read TGTGCCAGCAGCCGAGGACAGGATCTCCTTACCGGGACCCAGTACTTC. V gene TRBV14 combines with J gene TRBJ2-5; TRBD1 matches at 7 bases. Per germline, CDR1 SGHDN and CDR2 FVKESK. V lost 4 bases to trimming and J lost 7 bases; unmatched junction nucleotides: 15. The CDR3 has 16 amino acids.

CDR3 loop: CASSLAGTGIIGYTF. The CDR3, as DNA: TGTGCCAGCAGCCTCGCCGGGACAGGGATTATTGGCTACACCTTC. The chain links TRBV11-2 to TRBJ1-2; 9 positions match TRBD1. Unmatched junction bases numbered 11, after V lost 5 bases and J lost 7 bases. CDR3 length: 15 residues. Germline CDR1 reads SGHAT; CDR2 reads FQNNGV.

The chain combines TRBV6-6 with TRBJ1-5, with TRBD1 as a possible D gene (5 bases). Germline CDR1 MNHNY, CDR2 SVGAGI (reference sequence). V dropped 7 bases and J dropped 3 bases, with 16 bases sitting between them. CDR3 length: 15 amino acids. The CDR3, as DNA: TGTGCCAGCACCGAAACCTCAGGGACCAATCAGCCCCAGCATTTT. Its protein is CASTETSGTNQPQHF.

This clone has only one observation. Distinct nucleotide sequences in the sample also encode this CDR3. The CDR3: CARLPGQPQHF. The CDR3 region has the DNA TGTGCCAGGCTCCCGGGACAGCCCCAGCATTTT. The chain couples TRBV6-5 to TRBJ1-5; D unresolved. This CDR3 is built from 11 residues. Germline loops: CDR1 MNHEY, CDR2 SVGAGI. Trimming cost V 9 bases and J 7 bases, with 10 bases left between them.

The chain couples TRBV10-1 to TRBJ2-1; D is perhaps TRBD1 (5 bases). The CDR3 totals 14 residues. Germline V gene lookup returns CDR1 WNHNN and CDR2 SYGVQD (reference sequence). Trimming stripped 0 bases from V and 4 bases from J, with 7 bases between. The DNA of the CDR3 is TGCGCCAGCAGTGAGTCTGCAGGGTACAATGAGCAGTTCTTC. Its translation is CASSESAGYNEQFF.

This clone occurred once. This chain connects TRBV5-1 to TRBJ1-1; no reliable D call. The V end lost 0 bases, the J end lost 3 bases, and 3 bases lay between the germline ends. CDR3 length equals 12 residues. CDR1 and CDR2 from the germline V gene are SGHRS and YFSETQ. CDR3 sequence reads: CASSLGYTEAFF. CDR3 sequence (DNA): TGCGCCAGCAGCTTGGGGTACACTGAAGCTTTCTTT.

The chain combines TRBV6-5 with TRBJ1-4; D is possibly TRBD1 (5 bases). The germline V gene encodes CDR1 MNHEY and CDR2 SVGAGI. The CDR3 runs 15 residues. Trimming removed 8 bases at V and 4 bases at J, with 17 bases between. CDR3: CASRNGGADNEKLFF. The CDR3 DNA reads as TGTGCCAGCCGAAACGGAGGGGCGGATAATGAAAAACTGTTTTTT.

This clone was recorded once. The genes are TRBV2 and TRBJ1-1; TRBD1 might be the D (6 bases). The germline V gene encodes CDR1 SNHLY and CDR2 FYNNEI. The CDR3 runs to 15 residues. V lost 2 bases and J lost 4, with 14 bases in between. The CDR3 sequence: CASSERGGGSTEAFF. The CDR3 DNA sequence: TGTGCCAGCAGTGAAAGAGGGGGGGGTAGCACTGAAGCTTTCTTT. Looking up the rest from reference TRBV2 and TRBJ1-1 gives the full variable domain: EPEVTQTPSHQVTQMGQEVILRCVPISNHLYFYWYRQILGQKVEFLVSFYNNEISEKSEIFDDQFSVERPDGSNFTLKIRSTKLEDSAMYFCASSERGGGSTEAFFGQGTRLTVV.

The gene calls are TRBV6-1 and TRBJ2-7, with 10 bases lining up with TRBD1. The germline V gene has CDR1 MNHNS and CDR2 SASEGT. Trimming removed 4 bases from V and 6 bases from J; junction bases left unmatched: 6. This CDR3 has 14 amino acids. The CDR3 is CASSGGQGTREQYF. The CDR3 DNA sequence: TGTGCCAGCAGTGGGGGACAGGGGACGCGCGAGCAGTACTTC.

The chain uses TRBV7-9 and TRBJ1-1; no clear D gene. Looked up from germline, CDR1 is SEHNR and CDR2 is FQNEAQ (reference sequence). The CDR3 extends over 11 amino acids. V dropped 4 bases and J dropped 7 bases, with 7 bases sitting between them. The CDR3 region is CASSSSLEAFF. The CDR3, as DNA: TGTGCCAGCAGCTCTTCACTTGAAGCTTTCTTT.

CDR3 protein: CASSNQATNEKLFF. The CDR3 DNA is TGTGCCAGCAGTAACCAAGCAACTAATGAAAAACTGTTTTTT. The chain carries TRBV6-5 and TRBJ1-4; D gene uncertain. Trimming removed 5 bases at V and 0 bases at J, with 7 bases between. The CDR3 totals 14 residues. CDR1 is MNHEY, CDR2 SVGAGI, per germline.

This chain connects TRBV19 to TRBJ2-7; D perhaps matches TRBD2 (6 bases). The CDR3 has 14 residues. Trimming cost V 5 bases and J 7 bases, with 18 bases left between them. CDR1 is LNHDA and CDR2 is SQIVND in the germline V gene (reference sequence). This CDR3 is CASSETAAGREQYF. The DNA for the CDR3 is TGTGCCAGTAGTGAGACGGCGGCAGGGAGGGAGCAGTACTTC.

The CDR3 sequence is CASSPAPENTEAFF. The CDR3 coding sequence is TGTGCCAGCTCACCAGCCCCCGAGAACACTGAAGCTTTCTTT. The chain joins TRBV18 to TRBJ1-1, with D unresolved. V lost 2 bases and J lost 1, with 8 bases in between. The CDR3 is made up of 14 amino acids. CDR1 is KGHSH, CDR2 LQKENI, per germline.

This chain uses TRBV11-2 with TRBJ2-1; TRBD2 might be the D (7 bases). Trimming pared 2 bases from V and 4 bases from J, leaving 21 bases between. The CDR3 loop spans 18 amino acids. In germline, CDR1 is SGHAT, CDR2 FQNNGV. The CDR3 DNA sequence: TGTGCCAGCAGCTTAAAGGGGGGGCGGTTGTTCTCTTACAATGAGCAGTTCTTC. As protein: CASSLKGGRLFSYNEQFF. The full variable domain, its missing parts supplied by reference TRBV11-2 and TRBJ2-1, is EAGVAQSPRYKIIEKRQSVAFWCNPISGHATLYWYQQILGQGPKLLIQFQNNGVVDDSQLPKDRFSAERLKGVDSTLKIQPAKLEDSAVYLCASSLKGGRLFSYNEQFFGPGTRLTVL.

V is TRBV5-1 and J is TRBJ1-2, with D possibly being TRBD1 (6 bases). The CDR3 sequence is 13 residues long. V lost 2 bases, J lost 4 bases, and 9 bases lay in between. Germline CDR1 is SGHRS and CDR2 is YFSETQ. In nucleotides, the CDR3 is TGCGCCAGCAGCTTATTCAGGGGCTATGGCTACACCTTC. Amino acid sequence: CASSLFRGYGYTF.

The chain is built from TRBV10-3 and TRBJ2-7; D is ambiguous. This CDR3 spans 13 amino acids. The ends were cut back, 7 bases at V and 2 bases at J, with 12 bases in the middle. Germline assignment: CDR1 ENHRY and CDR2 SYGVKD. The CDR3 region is CAIIPDGTYEQYF. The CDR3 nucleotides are TGTGCCATCATCCCGGACGGAACCTACGAGCAGTACTTC.

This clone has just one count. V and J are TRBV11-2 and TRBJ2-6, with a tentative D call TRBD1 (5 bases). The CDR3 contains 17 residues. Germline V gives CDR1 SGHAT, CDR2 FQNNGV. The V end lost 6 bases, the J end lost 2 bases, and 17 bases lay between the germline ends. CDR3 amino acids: CASSLYKGSTGANVLTF. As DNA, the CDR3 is TGTGCCAGCAGTCTGTACAAGGGGTCCACTGGGGCCAACGTCCTGACTTTC.

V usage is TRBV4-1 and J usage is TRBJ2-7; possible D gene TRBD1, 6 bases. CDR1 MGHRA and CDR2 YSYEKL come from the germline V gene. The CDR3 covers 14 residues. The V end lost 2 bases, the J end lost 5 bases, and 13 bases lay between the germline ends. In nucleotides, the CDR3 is TGCGCCAGCAGCCAACTACAGGGTAAGGACGAGCAGTACTTC. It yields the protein CASSQLQGKDEQYF.

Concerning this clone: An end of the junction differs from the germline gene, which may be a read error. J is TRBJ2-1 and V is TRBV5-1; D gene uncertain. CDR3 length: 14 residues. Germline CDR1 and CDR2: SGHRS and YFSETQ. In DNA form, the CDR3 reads TGTGCCAGCAGCCCGGCAGACGGACGCAATGAGCAGTTCTTC. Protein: CASSPADGRNEQFF.